Listed below are T cell receptor beta chains from one sample, sequenced in a study of T cells in Graves' hyperthyroidism and ophthalmopathy. One entry per CDR3 protein, called by TCRdb with MiXCR from the multiplex PCR reads. The sample includes about 400,000 distinct CDR3 sequences, 14% to 15% seen only once; the top ten take roughly an eighth. Sequencing input: blood. The source of these receptors is a young man with Graves' ophthalmopathy. Each CDR3 is given with its conserved first and last residue. The size of a clone is reported for some rows only, either as once, few or many, or as a class for expanded clones.

cdr3_length,clone_size,v_call,cdr3_aa
17,few,TRBV6-1,CASSVFAPSGGLYPQYF
16,once,TRBV5-6,CASSLLGQGAYDEQFF
17,.,TRBV7-9,CASSLVMGGQTNTEAFF
17,many,TRBV7-9,CASPRRKGVANTGELFF
13,many,TRBV12-3/TRBV12-4,CASSLEGARGYTF
14,many,TRBV3-1,CASSQATVNTEAFF
16,few,TRBV11-2,CASSFPSGGGYNEQFF
14,few,TRBV5-1,CASSGRDTLRVQYF
17,many,TRBV5-1,CASSLSPGRTMNTEAFF
16,few,TRBV5-4,CASSEGQASGANVLTF